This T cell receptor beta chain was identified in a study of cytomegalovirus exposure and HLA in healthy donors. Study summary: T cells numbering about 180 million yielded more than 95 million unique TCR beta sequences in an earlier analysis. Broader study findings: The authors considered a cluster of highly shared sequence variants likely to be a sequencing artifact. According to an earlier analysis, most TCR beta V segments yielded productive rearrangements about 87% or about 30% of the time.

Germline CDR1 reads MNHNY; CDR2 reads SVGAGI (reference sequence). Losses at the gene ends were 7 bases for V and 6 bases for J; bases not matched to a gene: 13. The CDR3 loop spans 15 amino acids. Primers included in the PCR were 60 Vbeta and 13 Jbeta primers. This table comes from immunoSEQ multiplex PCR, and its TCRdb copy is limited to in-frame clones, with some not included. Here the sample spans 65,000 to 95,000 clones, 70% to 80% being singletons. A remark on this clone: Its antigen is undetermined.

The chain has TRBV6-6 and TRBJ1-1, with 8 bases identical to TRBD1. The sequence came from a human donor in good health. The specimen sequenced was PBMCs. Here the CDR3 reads CASTTTAGGNAEAFF. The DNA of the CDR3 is TGTGCCAGCACCACTACCGCAGGGGGCAATGCTGAAGCTTTCTTT.